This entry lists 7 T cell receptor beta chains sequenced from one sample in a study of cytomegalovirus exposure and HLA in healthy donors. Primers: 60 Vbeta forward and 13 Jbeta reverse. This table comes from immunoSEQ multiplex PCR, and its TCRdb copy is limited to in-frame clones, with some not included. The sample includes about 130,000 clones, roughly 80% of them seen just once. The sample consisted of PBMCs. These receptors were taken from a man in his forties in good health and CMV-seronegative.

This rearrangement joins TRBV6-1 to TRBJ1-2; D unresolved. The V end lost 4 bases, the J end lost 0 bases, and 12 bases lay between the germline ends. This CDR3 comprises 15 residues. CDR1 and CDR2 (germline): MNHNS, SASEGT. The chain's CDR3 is CASSGVGGTNYGYTF. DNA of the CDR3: TGTGCCAGCAGTGGAGTTGGAGGGACTAACTATGGCTACACCTTC.

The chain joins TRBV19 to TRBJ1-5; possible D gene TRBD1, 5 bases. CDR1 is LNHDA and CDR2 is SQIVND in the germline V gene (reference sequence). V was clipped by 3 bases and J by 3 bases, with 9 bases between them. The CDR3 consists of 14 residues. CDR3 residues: CASSMGQLNQPQHF. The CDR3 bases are TGTGCCAGTAGTATGGGGCAGCTCAATCAGCCCCAGCATTTT.

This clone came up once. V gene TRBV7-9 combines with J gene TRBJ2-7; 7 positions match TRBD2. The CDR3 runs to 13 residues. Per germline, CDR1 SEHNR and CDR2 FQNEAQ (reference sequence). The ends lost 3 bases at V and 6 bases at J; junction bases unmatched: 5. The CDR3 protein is CASSFPAGREQYF. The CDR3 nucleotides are TGTGCCAGCAGCTTCCCAGCGGGACGCGAGCAGTACTTC.

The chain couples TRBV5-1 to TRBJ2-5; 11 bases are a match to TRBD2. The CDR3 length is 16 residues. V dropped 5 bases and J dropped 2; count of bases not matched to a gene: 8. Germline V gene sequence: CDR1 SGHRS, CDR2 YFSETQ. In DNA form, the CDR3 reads TGCGCCAGCAGTTCCACCGGGACTAGCGGACAAGAGACCCAGTACTTC. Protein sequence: CASSSTGTSGQETQYF.

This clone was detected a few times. The CDR3 here is CSVSDRALHNEQFF. The DNA of the CDR3 is TGCAGCGTTTCCGACAGGGCTCTTCACAATGAGCAGTTCTTC. The chain carries TRBV29-1 and TRBJ2-1; 7 bases are a match to TRBD1. The length of the CDR3 is 14 residues. V dropped 5 bases and J dropped 5; count of bases not matched to a gene: 9. Germline V gives CDR1 SQVTM, CDR2 ANQGSEA.

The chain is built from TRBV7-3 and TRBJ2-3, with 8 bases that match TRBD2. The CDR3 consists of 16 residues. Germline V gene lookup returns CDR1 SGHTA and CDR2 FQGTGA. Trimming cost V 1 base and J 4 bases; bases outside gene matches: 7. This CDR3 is CASSLNEAGGPDTQYF. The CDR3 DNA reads TGTGCCAGCAGCTTAAATGAGGCGGGGGGCCCAGATACGCAGTATTTT.

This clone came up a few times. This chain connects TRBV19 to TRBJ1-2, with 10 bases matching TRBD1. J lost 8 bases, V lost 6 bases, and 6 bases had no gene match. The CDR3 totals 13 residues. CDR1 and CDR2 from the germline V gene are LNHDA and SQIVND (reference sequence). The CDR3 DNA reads TGTGCCAGTAGGGTGACAGGGGGCGCCGGCTACACCTTC. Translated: CASRVTGGAGYTF.